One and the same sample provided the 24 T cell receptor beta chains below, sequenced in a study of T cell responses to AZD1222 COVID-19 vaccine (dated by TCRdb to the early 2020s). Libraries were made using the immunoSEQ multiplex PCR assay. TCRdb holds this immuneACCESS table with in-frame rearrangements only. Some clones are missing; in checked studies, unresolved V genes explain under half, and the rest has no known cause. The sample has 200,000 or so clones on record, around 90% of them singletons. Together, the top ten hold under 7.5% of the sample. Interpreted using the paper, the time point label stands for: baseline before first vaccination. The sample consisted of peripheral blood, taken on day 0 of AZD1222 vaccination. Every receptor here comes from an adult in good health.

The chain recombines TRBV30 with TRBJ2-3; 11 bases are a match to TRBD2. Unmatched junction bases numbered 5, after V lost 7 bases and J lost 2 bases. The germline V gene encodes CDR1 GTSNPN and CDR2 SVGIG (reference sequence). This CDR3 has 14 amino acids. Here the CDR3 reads CASRLAGYTDTQYF. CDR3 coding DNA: TGTGCCTCACGACTAGCGGGGTACACAGATACGCAGTATTTT.

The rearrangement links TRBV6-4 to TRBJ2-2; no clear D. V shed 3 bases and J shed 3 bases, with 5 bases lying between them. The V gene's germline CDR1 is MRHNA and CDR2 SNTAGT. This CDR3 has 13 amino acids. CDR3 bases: TGTGCCAGCAGTGATCAATACACCGGGGAGCTGTTTTTT. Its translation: CASSDQYTGELFF.

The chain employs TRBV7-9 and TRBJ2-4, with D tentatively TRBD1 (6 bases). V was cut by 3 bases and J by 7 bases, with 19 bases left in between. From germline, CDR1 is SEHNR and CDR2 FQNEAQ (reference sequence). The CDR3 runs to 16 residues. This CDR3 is CASSLPPGRGLNIQYF. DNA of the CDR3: TGTGCCAGCAGCTTGCCTCCGGGCAGGGGTTTGAACATTCAGTACTTC.

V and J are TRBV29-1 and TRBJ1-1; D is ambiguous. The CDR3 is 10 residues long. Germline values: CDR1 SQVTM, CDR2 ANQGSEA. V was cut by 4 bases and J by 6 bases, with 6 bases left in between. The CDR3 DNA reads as TGCAGCGTTGGGCACCCTGAAGCTTTCTTT. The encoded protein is CSVGHPEAFF.

CDR3 DNA: TGTGCCAGCAGCCGCCGGGACAGCTATGGCTACACCTTC. Translation gives CASSRRDSYGYTF. The rearrangement links TRBV14 to TRBJ1-2; TRBD1 matches at 7 bases. Germline loops: CDR1 SGHDN, CDR2 FVKESK. This CDR3 region has 13 residues. The V gene end was trimmed by 4 bases and the J gene end by 4 bases; junction bases not matched to a gene: 3. Supplemented by reference TRBV14 and TRBJ1-2, the full variable domain reads EAGVTQFPSHSVIEKGQTVTLRCDPISGHDNLYWYRRVMGKEIKFLLHFVKESKQDESGMPNNRFLAERTGGTYSTLKVQPAELEDSGVYFCASSRRDSYGYTFGSGTRLTVV.

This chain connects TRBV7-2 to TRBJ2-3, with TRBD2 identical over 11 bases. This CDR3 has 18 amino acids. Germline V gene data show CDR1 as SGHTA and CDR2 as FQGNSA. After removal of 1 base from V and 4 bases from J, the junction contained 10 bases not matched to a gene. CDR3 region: CASSLVRTSGSVADTQYF. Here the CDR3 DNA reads TGTGCCAGCAGCTTAGTCCGAACTAGCGGGAGTGTGGCAGATACGCAGTATTTT.

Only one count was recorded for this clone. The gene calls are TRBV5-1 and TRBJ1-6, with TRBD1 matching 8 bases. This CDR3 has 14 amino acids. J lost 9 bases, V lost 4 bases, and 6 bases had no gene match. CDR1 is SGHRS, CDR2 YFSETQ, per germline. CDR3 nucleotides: TGCGCCAGCAGCGAGTACAGGGGGGTTTCACCCCTCCACTTT. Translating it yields CASSEYRGVSPLHF.

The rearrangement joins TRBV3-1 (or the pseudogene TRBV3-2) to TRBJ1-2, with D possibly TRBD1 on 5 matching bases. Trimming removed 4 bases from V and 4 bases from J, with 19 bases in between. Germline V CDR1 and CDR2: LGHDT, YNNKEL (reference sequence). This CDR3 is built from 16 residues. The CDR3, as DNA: TGTGCCAGCAGCCCCGGGACCGGCTTACCTTTCTATGGCTACACCTTC. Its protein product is CASSPGTGLPFYGYTF.

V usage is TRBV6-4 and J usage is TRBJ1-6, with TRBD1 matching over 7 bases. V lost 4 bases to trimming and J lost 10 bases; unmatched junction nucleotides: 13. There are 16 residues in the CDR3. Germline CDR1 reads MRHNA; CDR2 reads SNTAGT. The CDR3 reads CASSASLGTVGSPLHF. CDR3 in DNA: TGTGCCAGCAGTGCTTCACTAGGGACAGTAGGATCACCCCTCCACTTT.

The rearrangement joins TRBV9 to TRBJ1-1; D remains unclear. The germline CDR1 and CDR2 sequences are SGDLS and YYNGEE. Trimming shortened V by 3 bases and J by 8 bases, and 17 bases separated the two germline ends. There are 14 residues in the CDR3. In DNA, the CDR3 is TGTGCCAGCAGCGGGAGACCGAGGTCCGAAGAAGCTTTCTTT. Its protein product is CASSGRPRSEEAFF.

The CDR3 DNA reads TGTGCCAGCTCACCACGGGCGACAGACCCATCGACCTCTGGGGCCAACGTCCTGACTTTC. This sequence encodes CASSPRATDPSTSGANVLTF. The chain uses TRBV18 and TRBJ2-6; possible D gene TRBD1, 5 bases. V lost 1 base and J 0 bases, leaving 19 bases between the germline ends. CDR1 KGHSH and CDR2 LQKENI come from the germline V gene. This CDR3 is 20 amino acids long.

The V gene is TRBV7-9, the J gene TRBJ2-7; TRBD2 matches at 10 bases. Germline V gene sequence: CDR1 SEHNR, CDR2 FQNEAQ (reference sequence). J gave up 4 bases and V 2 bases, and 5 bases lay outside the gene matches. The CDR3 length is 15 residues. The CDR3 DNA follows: TGTGCCAGCAGCTTATCCCTAGCGGGAGTGTACGAGCAGTACTTC. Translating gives CASSLSLAGVYEQYF.

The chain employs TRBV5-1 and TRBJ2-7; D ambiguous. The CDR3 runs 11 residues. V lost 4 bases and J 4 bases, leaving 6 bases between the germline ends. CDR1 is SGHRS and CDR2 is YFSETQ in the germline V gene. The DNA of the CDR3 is TGCGCCAGCAGCCTAAATTACGAGCAGTACTTC. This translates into CASSLNYEQYF.

CDR3 sequence reads: CASSLEGYNQPQHF. The CDR3 DNA reads TGCGCCAGCAGCTTGGAGGGTTACAATCAGCCCCAGCATTTT. The V gene is TRBV5-1, the J gene TRBJ1-5; the D is unclear. Germline V gene lookup returns CDR1 SGHRS and CDR2 YFSETQ. The V gene lost 0 bases and the J gene lost 3 bases, with 7 bases spanning the gap. This CDR3 is built from 14 residues.

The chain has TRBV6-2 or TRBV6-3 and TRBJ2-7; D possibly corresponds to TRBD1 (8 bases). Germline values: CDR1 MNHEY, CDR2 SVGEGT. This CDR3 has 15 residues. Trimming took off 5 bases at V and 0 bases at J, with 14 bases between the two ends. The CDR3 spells CASSRGDRTSYEQYF. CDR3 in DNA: TGTGCCAGCAGTCGGGGGGACAGGACCTCCTACGAGCAGTACTTC.

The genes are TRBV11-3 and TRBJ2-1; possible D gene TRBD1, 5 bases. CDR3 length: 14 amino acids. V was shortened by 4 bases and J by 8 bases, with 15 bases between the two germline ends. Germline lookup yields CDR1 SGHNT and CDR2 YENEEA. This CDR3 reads CASSSDKGRDEQFF. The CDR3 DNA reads TGTGCCAGCAGCTCCGACAAAGGCAGGGATGAGCAGTTCTTC. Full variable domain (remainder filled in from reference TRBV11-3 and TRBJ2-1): EAGVVQSPRYKIIEKKQPVAFWCNPISGHNTLYWYLQNLGQGPELLIRYENEEAVDDSQLPKDRFSAERLKGVDSTLKIQPAELGDSAVYLCASSSDKGRDEQFFGPGTRLTVL.

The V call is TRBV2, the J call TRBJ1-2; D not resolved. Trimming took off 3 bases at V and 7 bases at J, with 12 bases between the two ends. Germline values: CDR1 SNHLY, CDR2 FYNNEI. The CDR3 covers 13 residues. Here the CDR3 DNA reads TGTGCCAGCAGTGATGACAACTTGGGTGGCTACACCTTC. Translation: CASSDDNLGGYTF. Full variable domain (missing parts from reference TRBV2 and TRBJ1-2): EPEVTQTPSHQVTQMGQEVILRCVPISNHLYFYWYRQILGQKVEFLVSFYNNEISEKSEIFDDQFSVERPDGSNFTLKIRSTKLEDSAMYFCASSDDNLGGYTFGSGTRLTVV.

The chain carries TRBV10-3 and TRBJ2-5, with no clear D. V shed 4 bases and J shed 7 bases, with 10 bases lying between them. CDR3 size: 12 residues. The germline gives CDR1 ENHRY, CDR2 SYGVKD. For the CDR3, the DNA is TGTGCCATCAGTGGAGTGGGGTGGACCCAGTACTTC. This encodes CAISGVGWTQYF.

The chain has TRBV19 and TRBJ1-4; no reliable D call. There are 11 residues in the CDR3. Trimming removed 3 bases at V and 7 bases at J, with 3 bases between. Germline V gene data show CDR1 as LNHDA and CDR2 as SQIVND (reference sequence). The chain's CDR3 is CASSIGEKLFF. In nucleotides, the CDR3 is TGTGCCAGTAGTATCGGTGAAAAACTGTTTTTT. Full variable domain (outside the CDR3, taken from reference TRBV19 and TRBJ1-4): DGGITQSPKYLFRKEGQNVTLSCEQNLNHDAMYWYRQDPGQGLRLIYYSQIVNDFQKGDIAEGYSVSREKKESFPLTVTSAQKNPTAFYLCASSIGEKLFFGSGTQLSVL.

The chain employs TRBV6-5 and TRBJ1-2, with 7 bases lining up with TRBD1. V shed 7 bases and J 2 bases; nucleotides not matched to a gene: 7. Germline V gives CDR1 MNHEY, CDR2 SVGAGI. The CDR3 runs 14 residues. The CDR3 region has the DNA TGTGCCAGCACGTGGGACAGCCCCAACTATGGCTACACCTTC. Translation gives CASTWDSPNYGYTF.

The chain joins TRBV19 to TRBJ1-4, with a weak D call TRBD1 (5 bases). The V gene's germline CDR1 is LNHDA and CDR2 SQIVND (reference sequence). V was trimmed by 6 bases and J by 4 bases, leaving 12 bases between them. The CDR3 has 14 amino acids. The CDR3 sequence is CASRAKGNNEKLFF. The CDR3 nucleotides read TGTGCCAGTAGGGCGAAGGGGAATAATGAAAAACTGTTTTTT.

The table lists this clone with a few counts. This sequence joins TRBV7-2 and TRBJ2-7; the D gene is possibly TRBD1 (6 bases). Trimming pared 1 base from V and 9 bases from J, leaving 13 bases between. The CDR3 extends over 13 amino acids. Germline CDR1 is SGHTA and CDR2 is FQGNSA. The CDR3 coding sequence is TGTGCCAGCAGCTTAGATTCAGACAGGCCGCAGTACTTC. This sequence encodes CASSLDSDRPQYF.

The CDR3 bases are TGTGCCAGCAGCCAAGGGCCCAGGGGGCCCAAAAACATTCAGTACTTC. Protein product: CASSQGPRGPKNIQYF. The rearrangement links TRBV14 to TRBJ2-4; 8 bases fit TRBD1. Per germline, CDR1 SGHDN and CDR2 FVKESK. There are 16 residues in the CDR3. J lost 2 bases, V lost 1 base, and 4 bases had no gene match.

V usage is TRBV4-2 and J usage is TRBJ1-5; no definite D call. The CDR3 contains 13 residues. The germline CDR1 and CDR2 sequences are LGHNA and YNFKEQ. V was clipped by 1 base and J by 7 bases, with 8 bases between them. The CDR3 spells CASSQGPAQPQHF. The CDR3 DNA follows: TGTGCCAGCAGCCAAGGTCCCGCCCAGCCCCAGCATTTT.